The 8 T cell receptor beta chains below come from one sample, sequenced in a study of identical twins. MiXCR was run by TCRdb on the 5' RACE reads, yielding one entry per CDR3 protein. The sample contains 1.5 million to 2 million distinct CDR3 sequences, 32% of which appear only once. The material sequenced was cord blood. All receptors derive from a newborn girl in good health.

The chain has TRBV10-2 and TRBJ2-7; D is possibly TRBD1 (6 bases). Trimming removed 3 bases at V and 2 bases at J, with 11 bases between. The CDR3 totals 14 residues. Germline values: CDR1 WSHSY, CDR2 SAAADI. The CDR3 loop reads CASSDSGQPYEQYF. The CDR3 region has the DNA TGCGCCAGCAGTGACTCTGGACAGCCCTACGAGCAGTACTTC.

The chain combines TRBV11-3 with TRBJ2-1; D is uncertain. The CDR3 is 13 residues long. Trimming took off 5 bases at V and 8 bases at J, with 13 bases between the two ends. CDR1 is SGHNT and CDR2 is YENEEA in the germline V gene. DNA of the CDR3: TGTGCCAGCAGCCACCACCTAGACGATGAGCAGTTCTTC. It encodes CASSHHLDDEQFF.

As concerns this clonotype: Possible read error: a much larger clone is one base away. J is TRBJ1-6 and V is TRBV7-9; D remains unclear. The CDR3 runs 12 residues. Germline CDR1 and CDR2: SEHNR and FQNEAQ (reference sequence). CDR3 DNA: TGTGCCAGCAGCTTAGGGGTTTCACCCCCCCACTTT. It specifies CASSLGVSPPHF.

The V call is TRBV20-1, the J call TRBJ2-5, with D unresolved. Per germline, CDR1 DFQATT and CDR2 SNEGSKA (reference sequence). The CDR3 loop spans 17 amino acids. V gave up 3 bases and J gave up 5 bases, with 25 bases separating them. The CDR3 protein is CSASCDLWEKNDETQYF. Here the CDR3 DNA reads TGCAGTGCTAGCTGTGATCTCTGGGAAAAGAACGATGAGACCCAGTACTTC.

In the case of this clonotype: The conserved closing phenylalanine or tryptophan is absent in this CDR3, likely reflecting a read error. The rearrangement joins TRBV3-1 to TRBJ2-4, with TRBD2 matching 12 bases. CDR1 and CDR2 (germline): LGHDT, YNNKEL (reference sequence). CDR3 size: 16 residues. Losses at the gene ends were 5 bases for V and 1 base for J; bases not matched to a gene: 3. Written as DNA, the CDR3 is TGTGCCAGCAGCTCTAGCGGGGGGGATGCCAAAAACATTCAGTACATC. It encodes CASSSSGGDAKNIQYI.

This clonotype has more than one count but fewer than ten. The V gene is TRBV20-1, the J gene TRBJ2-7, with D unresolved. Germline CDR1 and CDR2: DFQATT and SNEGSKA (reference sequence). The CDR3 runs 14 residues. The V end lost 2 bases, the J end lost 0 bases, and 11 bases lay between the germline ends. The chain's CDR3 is CSARKWVSSYEQYF. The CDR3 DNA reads TGCAGTGCTAGAAAGTGGGTCTCCTCCTACGAGCAGTACTTC.

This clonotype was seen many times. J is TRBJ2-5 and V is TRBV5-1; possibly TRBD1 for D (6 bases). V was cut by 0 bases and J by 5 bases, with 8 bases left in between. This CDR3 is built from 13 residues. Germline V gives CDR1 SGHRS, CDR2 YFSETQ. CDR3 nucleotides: TGCGCCAGCAGCTTGGACAGGGCGGAGACCCAGTACTTC. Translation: CASSLDRAETQYF.

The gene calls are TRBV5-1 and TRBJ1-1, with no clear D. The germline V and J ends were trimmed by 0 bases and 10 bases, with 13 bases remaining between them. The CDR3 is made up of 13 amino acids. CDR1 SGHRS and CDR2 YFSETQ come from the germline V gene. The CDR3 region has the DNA TGCGCCAGCAGCTTGGTGGGCTTCTTGGGAGCTTTCTTT. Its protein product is CASSLVGFLGAFF.